This entry lists 16 T cell receptor beta chains sequenced from one sample in a study of Ad26.COV2.S vaccination and SARS-CoV-2 variants. Specified treatment: 19 received Ad26.COV2.S at low or high dose, single or two shots; a few received placebo; per-sample allocation not given. Material that was analyzed had been drawn on day 63 after the first vaccine or placebo injection. The table came from immunoSEQ multiplex PCR; TCRdb's copy has only in-frame clones and leaves some out. In the table there are around 450,000 clones, 89% of which are singletons. The starting material was peripheral blood, obtained in a trial of Ad26.COV2.S vaccine versus placebo. The origin of the receptors is a person aged 18-65 years who received the Ad26.COV2.S COVID-19 vaccine or a placebo.

The chain employs TRBV20-1 and TRBJ2-3, with unresolved D. V lost 4 bases, J lost 8 bases, and 10 bases lay in between. Germline V CDR1 and CDR2: DFQATT, SNEGSKA (reference sequence). The CDR3 covers 11 residues. CDR3 bases: TGCAGTGCTACCGACTGGCCTACGCAGTATTTT. Translating it yields CSATDWPTQYF.

The chain recombines TRBV6-5 with TRBJ2-1; possibly TRBD1 or TRBD2 for D (6 bases each). Germline V gene sequence: CDR1 MNHEY, CDR2 SVGAGI. The V end lost 8 bases, the J end lost 8 bases, and 19 bases lay between the germline ends. This CDR3 is built from 14 residues. CDR3 coding DNA: TGTGCCAGCGGGGTGGGGGGCGGATATGATGAGCAGTTCTTC. This gives the protein CASGVGGGYDEQFF.

The chain is built from TRBV20-1 and TRBJ2-1; unclear D gene. Deletions cut 0 bases from V and 10 bases from J, with 7 bases between. Germline V CDR1 and CDR2: DFQATT, SNEGSKA (reference sequence). The CDR3 has 11 residues. CDR3 bases: TGCAGTGCTAGAGATGAGCTGGAGCAGTTCTTC. Residues: CSARDELEQFF.

The chain links TRBV10-3 to TRBJ2-7, with 9 bases identical to TRBD2. V shed 10 bases and J 0 bases; nucleotides not matched to a gene: 4. Germline V gene sequence: CDR1 ENHRY, CDR2 SYGVKD. This CDR3 region has 13 residues. The CDR3 DNA reads as TGTGCCACCTTAGCGGGGGACTCCTACGAGCAGTACGTC. This translates into CATLAGDSYEQYV.

This sequence joins TRBV7-4 and TRBJ1-5, with D tentatively TRBD1 (5 bases). This CDR3 has 17 amino acids. Germline CDR1 and CDR2: SGHVT and SQSDAQ. Trimming left V 10 bases short and J 2 bases short, with 24 bases between. The CDR3, as DNA: TGTGCCAACCCGGGACGTCTTCAGAAAGAGGGCAATCAGCCCCAGCATTTT. Protein: CANPGRLQKEGNQPQHF.

The chain has TRBV28 and TRBJ1-2; 7 nucleotides align to TRBD1. The trim removed 6 bases at V and 2 bases at J, leaving 3 bases unmatched. The CDR3 has 13 residues. The germline gives CDR1 MDHEN, CDR2 SYDVKM. CDR3 region: CASRETGNYGYTF. The CDR3, as DNA: TGTGCCAGCAGGGAGACAGGGAACTATGGCTACACCTTC.

The J gene is TRBJ1-1, the V gene TRBV18; 7 bases match TRBD1. Germline assignment: CDR1 KGHSH and CDR2 LQKENI. V was clipped by 4 bases and J by 0 bases; unmatched bases: 2. The CDR3 is 14 amino acids. The CDR3 bases are TGTGCCAGCTCACGGGACAGTATGAACACTGAAGCTTTCTTT. This sequence encodes CASSRDSMNTEAFF.

This sequence joins TRBV7-2 and TRBJ2-2; D ambiguous. The CDR3 contains 14 residues. V was shortened by 5 bases and J by 4 bases, with 11 bases between the two germline ends. Per the germline V gene, CDR1 is SGHTA and CDR2 is FQGNSA. The DNA for the CDR3 is TGTGCCAGCAGCCCGTACTGGGGCACCGGGGAGCTGTTTTTT. Translating gives CASSPYWGTGELFF. The complete variable domain, with remaining parts taken from reference TRBV7-2 and TRBJ2-2, reads GAGVSQSPSNKVTEKGKDVELRCDPISGHTALYWYRQSLGQGLEFLIYFQGNSAPDKSGLPSDRFSAERTGGSVSTLTIQRTQQEDSAVYLCASSPYWGTGELFFGEGSRLTVL.

CDR3 region: CASSLKEGNTEAFF. The DNA of the CDR3 is TGTGCCAGCAGCTTAAAGGAGGGGAACACTGAAGCTTTCTTT. The rearrangement joins TRBV7-9 to TRBJ1-1; D is undetermined. With 2 bases removed from V and 1 base from J, the gap between germline ends came to 8 bases. Germline assignment: CDR1 SEHNR and CDR2 FQNEAQ (reference sequence). The CDR3 contains 14 residues.

The table lists this clone with a count of one. This rearrangement joins TRBV19 to TRBJ2-7, with 11 bases identical to TRBD1. The germline gives CDR1 LNHDA, CDR2 SQIVND (reference sequence). The CDR3 extends over 15 amino acids. Trimming cost V 7 bases and J 0 bases; bases outside gene matches: 5. This CDR3 reads CASTTGTGGSYEQYF. The CDR3 coding sequence is TGTGCCAGTACCACCGGGACAGGGGGCTCCTACGAGCAGTACTTC.

This chain connects TRBV19 to TRBJ2-3; 7 bases match TRBD1. The CDR3 is 16 amino acids. Germline CDR1 reads LNHDA; CDR2 reads SQIVND (reference sequence). V shed 5 bases, J shed 8 bases, and the junction held 16 bases outside the gene matches. CDR3 coding DNA: TGTGCCAGTAGTCCAGGGACAGTTGCAGGTAAAGGTACGCAGTATTTT. Translation gives CASSPGTVAGKGTQYF.

V gene TRBV4-3 combines with J gene TRBJ2-7; D is ambiguous. Germline values: CDR1 LGHNA, CDR2 YSLEER. Trimming stripped 1 base from V and 2 bases from J, with 15 bases between. The CDR3 consists of 16 residues. The CDR3 DNA is TGCGCCAGCAGCCAAGTCGCGGCCCTACCTCCCTACGAGCAGTACTTC. This gives the protein CASSQVAALPPYEQYF.

The chain uses TRBV7-2 and TRBJ2-1, with TRBD1 matching 10 bases. The V segment lost 5 bases and the J segment 8 bases; nucleotides outside the gene matches: 9. Germline V gene sequence: CDR1 SGHTA, CDR2 FQGNSA. This CDR3 has 15 amino acids. Here the CDR3 reads CASSPWDRGIDEQFF. CDR3 DNA sequence: TGTGCCAGCAGCCCATGGGACAGGGGTATCGATGAGCAGTTCTTC.

This clone was counted between two and nine times. The rearrangement joins TRBV2 to TRBJ2-7, with D possibly matching TRBD1 (6 bases). The germline V gene encodes CDR1 SNHLY and CDR2 FYNNEI. Trimming stripped 8 bases from V and 0 bases from J, with 11 bases between. The CDR3 length is 13 residues. CDR3 sequence: CASEDSNSYEQYV. The CDR3 DNA follows: TGTGCCAGCGAGGACAGTAACTCCTACGAGCAGTACGTC.

The J gene is TRBJ2-5, the V gene TRBV6-1; possibly TRBD1 for D (5 bases). CDR3 size: 16 residues. Germline V gene sequence: CDR1 MNHNS, CDR2 SASEGT. V lost 2 bases, J lost 5 bases, and 18 bases lay in between. In nucleotides, the CDR3 is TGTGCCAGCAGTGAAAGAGTAGGGGTAGGGTTGGAGACCCAGTACTTC. Amino acid sequence: CASSERVGVGLETQYF.

The chain combines TRBV6-1 with TRBJ1-4; 9 nucleotides agree with TRBD1. V was pared by 0 bases and J by 7 bases, with 0 bases of the junction left unmatched. The CDR3 has 14 amino acids. Per germline, CDR1 MNHNS and CDR2 SASEGT. The CDR3 region is CASSEADRGEKLFF. The CDR3 DNA reads TGTGCCAGCAGTGAAGCGGACAGGGGTGAAAAACTGTTTTTT.